This is a list of T cell receptor beta chains from one sample in a study of human thymus T cells. TCRdb's copy holds only in-frame clones and misses some; the assay was immunoSEQ multiplex PCR. The data contain approximately 40,000 clones, 94% of them singletons. The sequenced sample consisted of blood. The receptors were sampled from a boy under two years old with a congenital heart defect but otherwise immunologically healthy. Each CDR3 is given without its conserved first and last residue. Each record gives: V gene, CDR3 protein.

V: TRBV15; CDR3: ATSRVGSYGYT
V: TRBV28; CDR3: ASSLYTGGVSETQY
V: TRBV2; CDR3: ASTGTSGVNEQF
V: TRBV7-3; CDR3: ASSLRTSGAGTDTQY
V: TRBV5-1; CDR3: ASSLPSGGTDTQY
V: TRBV7-8; CDR3: ASSLIFSGTVQETQY
V: TRBV11-3; CDR3: ASSRTLRGDGYT
V: TRBV28; CDR3: ASKLQGAETQY
V: TRBV7-8; CDR3: ASSWKSPQSRANVLT
V: TRBV30; CDR3: AWSAADRVSTDTQY
V: TRBV2; CDR3: ASSEVGTNSYEQY
V: TRBV6-5; CDR3: ASSSLAGGFYEQY
V: TRBV2; CDR3: ASTDRAGANVLT
V: TRBV7-9; CDR3: ASSLTPRGGSDVGETQY
V: TRBV5-4; CDR3: ASSSGGTEAF
V: TRBV21-1; CDR3: ASSKAPGATSYNEQF
V: TRBV5-1; CDR3: ASSLRLAYAQY
V: TRBV27; CDR3: ASSYQVHGYT
V: TRBV10-2; CDR3: ASSDWTSGGDHEQY
V: TRBV11-2; CDR3: ASSAGQLISYEQY
V: TRBV7-9; CDR3: ASSLGRTSGQETQY
V: TRBV6-5; CDR3: ASSSPGGTEAF
V: TRBV5-5; CDR3: ASSLAGQGAYGYT
V: TRBV19; CDR3: ASSSPDRGSNQPQH
V: TRBV5-4; CDR3: ASRLWGNTGELF
V: TRBV12-5; CDR3: ASGPSLSTETQY
V: TRBV23-1; CDR3: ASSPGHRDNEQF
V: TRBV6-5; CDR3: ASSYRGSGANVLT
V: TRBV6-5; CDR3: ASSYRGSSPLH
V: TRBV10-3; CDR3: AIRTGGGNTEAF
V: TRBV5-6; CDR3: ASSYGTAYEQY
V: TRBV27; CDR3: ASSLTSGRTQY
V: TRBV5-4; CDR3: ASSLDRVGDTQY
V: TRBV5-6; CDR3: ASSFRWGNQPQH
V: TRBV2; CDR3: ASNSDRGHGYT
V: TRBV19; CDR3: ASSIQGRSNQPQH
V: TRBV30; CDR3: AWDREWVGTEAF
V: TRBV9; CDR3: ASSTDGTGELF
V: TRBV13; CDR3: ASSPQTSGGVDEQF
V: TRBV7-9; CDR3: ASSLAGTGKANTEAF
V: TRBV10-2; CDR3: ASNPDRGPYEQY
V: TRBV27; CDR3: ASSLAGGPDTQY
V: TRBV7-8; CDR3: ASSLGRGGQPQH
V: TRBV7-8; CDR3: ASSSGRIGVRPQH
V: TRBV6-9; CDR3: ASSYREQY
V: TRBV28; CDR3: ASSLRGRGDTDTQY
V: TRBV4-1; CDR3: ASSQVSGRFGYT
V: TRBV4-1; CDR3: ASSRVLFRSGNTIY
V: TRBV11-1; CDR3: ASSHRAMNTEAF
V: TRBV19; CDR3: ASRGPQGNTEAF
V: TRBV19; CDR3: ASSSGDRALYEQY